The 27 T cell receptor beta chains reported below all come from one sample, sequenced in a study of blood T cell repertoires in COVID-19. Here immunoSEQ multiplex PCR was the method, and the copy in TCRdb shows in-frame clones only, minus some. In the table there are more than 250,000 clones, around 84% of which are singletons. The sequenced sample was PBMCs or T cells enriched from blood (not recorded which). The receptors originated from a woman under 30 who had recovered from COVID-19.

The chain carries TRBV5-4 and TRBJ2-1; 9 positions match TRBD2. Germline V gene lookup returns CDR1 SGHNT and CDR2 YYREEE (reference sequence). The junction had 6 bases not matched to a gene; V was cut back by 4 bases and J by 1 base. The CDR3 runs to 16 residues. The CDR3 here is CASSPSGDPSYNEQFF. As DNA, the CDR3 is TGTGCCAGCAGCCCTAGCGGGGACCCATCCTACAATGAGCAGTTCTTC. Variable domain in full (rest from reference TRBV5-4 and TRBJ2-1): ETGVTQSPTHLIKTRGQQVTLRCSSQSGHNTVSWYQQALGQGPQFIFQYYREEENGRGNFPPRFSGLQFPNYSSELNVNALELDDSALYLCASSPSGDPSYNEQFFGPGTRLTVL.

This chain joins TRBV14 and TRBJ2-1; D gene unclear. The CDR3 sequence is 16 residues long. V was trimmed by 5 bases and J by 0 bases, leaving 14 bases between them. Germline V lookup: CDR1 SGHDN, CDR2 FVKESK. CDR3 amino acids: CASSTLRKSSYNEQFF. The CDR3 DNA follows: TGTGCCAGCAGCACACTCAGGAAATCCTCCTACAATGAGCAGTTCTTC.

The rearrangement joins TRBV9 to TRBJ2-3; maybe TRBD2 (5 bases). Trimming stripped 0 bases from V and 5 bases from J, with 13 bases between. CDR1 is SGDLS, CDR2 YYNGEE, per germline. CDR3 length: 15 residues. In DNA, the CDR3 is TGTGCCAGCAGCGTAGAGGCAACCGAGGGAGATACGCAGTATTTT. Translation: CASSVEATEGDTQYF.

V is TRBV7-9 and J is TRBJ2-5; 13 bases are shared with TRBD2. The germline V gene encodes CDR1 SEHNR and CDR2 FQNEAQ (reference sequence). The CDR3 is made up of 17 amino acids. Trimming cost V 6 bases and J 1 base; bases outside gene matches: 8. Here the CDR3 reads CASRSTSGGPPQETQYF. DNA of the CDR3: TGTGCCAGCAGATCGACTAGCGGGGGGCCCCCCCAAGAGACCCAGTACTTC.

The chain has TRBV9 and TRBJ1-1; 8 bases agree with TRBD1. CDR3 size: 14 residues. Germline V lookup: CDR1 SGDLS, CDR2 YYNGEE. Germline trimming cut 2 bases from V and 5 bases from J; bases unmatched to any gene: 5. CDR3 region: CASSVEQGVTEAFF. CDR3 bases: TGTGCCAGCAGCGTCGAACAGGGGGTTACTGAAGCTTTCTTT.

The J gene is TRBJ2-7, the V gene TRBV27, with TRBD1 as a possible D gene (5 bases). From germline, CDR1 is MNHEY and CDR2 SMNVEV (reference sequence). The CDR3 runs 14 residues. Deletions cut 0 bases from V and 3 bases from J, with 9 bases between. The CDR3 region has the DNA TGTGCCAGCAGTTTATCGACAGCACTCTACGAGCAGTACTTC. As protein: CASSLSTALYEQYF.

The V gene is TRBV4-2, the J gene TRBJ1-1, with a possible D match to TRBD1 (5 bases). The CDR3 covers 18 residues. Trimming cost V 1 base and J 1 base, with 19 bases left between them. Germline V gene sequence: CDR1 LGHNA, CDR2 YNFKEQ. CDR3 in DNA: TGTGCCAGCAGCCAAGGATTAAGGGGAATCGTTTCGAACACTGAAGCTTTCTTT. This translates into CASSQGLRGIVSNTEAFF.

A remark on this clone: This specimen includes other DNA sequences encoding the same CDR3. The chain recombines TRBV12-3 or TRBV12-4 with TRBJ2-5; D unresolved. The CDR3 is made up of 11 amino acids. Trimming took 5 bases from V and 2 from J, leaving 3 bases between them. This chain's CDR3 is CASSLQETQYF. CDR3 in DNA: TGTGCCAGCAGTCTACAAGAGACCCAGTACTTC.

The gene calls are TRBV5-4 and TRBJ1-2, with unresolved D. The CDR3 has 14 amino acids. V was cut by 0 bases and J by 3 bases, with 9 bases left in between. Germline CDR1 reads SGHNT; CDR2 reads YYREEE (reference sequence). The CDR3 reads CASSLVGDDYGYTF. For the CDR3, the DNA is TGTGCCAGCAGCTTGGTGGGAGACGACTATGGCTACACCTTC.

The CDR3 spells CASSVLAEAMNTEAFF. The CDR3 coding sequence is TGTGCCAGCAGCGTCTTAGCAGAGGCGATGAACACTGAAGCTTTCTTT. The V gene is TRBV3-1 (or the pseudogene TRBV3-2), the J gene TRBJ1-1; D remains ambiguous. This CDR3 spans 16 amino acids. V lost 5 bases, J lost 0 bases, and 16 bases lay in between. The germline V gene encodes CDR1 LGHDT and CDR2 YNNKEL (reference sequence).

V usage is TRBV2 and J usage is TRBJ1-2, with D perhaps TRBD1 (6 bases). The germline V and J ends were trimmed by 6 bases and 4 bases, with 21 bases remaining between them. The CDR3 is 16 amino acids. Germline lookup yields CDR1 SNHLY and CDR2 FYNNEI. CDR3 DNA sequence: TGTGCCAGCAGAGGGTCCACCGGGACACTTTTCTATGGCTACACCTTC. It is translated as CASRGSTGTLFYGYTF.

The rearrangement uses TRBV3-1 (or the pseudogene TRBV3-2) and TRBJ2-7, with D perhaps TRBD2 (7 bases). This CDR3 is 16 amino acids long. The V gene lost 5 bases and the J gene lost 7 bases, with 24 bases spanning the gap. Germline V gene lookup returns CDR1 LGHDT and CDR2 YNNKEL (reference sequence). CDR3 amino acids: CASSRGGRTALREQYF. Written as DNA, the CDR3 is TGTGCCAGCAGCAGGGGGGGCCGGACAGCCCTCAGAGAGCAGTACTTC.

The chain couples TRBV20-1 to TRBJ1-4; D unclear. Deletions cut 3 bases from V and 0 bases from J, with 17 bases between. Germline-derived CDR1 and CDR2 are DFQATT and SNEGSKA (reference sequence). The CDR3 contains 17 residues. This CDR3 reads CSASIDPTFTTNEKLFF. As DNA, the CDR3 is TGCAGTGCTAGTATCGACCCGACATTTACAACTAATGAAAAACTGTTTTTT.

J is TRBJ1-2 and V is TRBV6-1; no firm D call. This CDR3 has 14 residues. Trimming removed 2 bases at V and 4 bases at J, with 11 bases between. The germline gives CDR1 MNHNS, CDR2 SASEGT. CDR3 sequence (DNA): TGTGCCAGCAGTGAAAGTCTCGAGATCTATGGCTACACCTTC. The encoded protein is CASSESLEIYGYTF.

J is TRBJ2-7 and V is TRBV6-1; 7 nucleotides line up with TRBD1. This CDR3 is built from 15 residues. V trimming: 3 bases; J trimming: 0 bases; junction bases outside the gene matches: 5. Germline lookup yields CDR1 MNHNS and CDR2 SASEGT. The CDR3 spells CASSETYRGSYEQYF. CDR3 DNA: TGTGCCAGCAGTGAGACGTACAGGGGCTCCTACGAGCAGTACTTC.

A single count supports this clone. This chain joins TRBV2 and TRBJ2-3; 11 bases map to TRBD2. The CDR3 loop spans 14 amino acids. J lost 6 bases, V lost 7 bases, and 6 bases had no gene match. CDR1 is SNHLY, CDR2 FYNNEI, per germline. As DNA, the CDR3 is TGTGCCAGCAAGAGTAGCGGGGGGGCCGATACGCAGTATTTT. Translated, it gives CASKSSGGADTQYF.

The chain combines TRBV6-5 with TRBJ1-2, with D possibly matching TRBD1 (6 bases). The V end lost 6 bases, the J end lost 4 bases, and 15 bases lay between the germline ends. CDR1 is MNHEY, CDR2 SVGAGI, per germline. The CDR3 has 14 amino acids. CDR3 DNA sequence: TGTGCCAGCAGCTGGGCAGGGGTGGGCTATGGCTACACCTTC. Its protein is CASSWAGVGYGYTF.

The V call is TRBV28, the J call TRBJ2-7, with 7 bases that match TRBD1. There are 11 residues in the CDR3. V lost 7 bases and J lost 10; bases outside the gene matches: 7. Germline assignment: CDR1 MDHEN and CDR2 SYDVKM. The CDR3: CASTGTVQQYF. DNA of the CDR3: TGTGCCAGCACCGGGACAGTGCAACAGTACTTC.

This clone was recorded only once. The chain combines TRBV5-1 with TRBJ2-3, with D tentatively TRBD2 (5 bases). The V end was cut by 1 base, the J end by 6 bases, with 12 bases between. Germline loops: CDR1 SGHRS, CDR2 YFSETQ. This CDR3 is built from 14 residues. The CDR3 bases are TGCGCCAGCAGCTTGTTCCACTCGGGGGATACGCAGTATTTT. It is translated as CASSLFHSGDTQYF.

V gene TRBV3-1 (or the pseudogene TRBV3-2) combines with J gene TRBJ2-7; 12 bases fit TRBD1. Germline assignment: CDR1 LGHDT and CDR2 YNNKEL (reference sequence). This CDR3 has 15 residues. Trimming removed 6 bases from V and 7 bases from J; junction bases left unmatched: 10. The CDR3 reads CASRYGTGGLGEQYF. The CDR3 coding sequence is TGTGCCAGCAGGTACGGGACAGGGGGCCTGGGGGAGCAGTACTTC.

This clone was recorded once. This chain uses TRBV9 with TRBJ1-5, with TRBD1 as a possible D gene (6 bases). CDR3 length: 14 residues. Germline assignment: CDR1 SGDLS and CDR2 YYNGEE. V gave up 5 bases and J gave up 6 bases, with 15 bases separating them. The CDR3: CASSRGGGVQPQHF. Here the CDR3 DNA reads TGTGCCAGCAGTAGAGGAGGGGGGGTTCAGCCCCAGCATTTT.

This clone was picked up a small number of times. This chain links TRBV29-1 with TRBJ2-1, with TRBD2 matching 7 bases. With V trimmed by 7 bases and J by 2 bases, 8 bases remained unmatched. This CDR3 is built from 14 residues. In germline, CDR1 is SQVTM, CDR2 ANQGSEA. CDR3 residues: CSAWASGPYNEQFF. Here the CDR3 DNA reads TGCAGCGCCTGGGCTAGCGGCCCCTACAATGAGCAGTTCTTC.

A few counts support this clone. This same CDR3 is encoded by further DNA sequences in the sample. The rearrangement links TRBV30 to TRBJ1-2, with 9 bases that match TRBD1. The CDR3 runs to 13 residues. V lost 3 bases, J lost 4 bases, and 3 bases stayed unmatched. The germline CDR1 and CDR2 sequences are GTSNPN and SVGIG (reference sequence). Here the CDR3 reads CAWSSTGGYGYTF. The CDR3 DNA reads TGTGCCTGGAGCTCGACAGGGGGCTATGGCTACACCTTC. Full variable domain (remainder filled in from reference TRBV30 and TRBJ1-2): SQTIHQWPATLVQPVGSPLSLECTVEGTSNPNLYWYRQAAGRGLQLLFYSVGIGQISSEVPQNLSASRPQDRQFILSSKKLLLSDSGFYLCAWSSTGGYGYTFGSGTRLTVV.

This CDR3 reads CASSLASGRGEQYF. The CDR3, as DNA: TGTGCCAGCAGTTTGGCGAGCGGGAGGGGCGAGCAGTACTTC. The chain recombines TRBV28 with TRBJ2-7, with 10 bases matching TRBD2. Trimming cost V 3 bases and J 6 bases; bases outside gene matches: 5. Germline assignment: CDR1 MDHEN and CDR2 SYDVKM. CDR3 length equals 14 residues.

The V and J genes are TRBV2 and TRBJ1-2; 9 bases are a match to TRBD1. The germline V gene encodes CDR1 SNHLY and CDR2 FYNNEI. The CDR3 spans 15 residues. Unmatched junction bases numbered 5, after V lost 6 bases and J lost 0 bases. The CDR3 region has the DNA TGTGCCAGCAGGATTGGACAGGGGACTAACTATGGCTACACCTTC. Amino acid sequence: CASRIGQGTNYGYTF.

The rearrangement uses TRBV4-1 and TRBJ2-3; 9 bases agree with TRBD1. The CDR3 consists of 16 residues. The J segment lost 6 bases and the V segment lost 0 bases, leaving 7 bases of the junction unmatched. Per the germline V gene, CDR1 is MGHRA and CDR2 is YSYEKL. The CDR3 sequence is CASSQDRTGGRDTQYF. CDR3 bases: TGCGCCAGCAGCCAAGATCGAACAGGGGGCCGGGATACGCAGTATTTT.

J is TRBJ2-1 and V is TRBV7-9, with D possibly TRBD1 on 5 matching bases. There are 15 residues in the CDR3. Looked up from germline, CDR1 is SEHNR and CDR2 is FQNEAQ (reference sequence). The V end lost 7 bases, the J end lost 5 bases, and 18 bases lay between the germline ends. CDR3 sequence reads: CASIRWQGFNNEQFF. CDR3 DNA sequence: TGTGCCAGCATTAGATGGCAGGGCTTCAACAATGAGCAGTTCTTC.